Presented here are 10 T cell receptor beta chains from one specimen sequenced in a study of CDR3 diversity in severe acne. TCRdb reprocessed the PCR reads via MiXCR and lists one record per CDR3 protein. In the table there are roughly 100,000 distinct CDR3 sequences, 51% of which are singletons. Sequenced material: blood. Receptors were obtained from a male donor with acne.

The chain employs TRBV5-1 and TRBJ2-5; D is perhaps TRBD1 or TRBD2 (6 bases each). V was pared by 4 bases and J by 5 bases, with 18 bases between. The CDR3 runs to 15 residues. From germline, CDR1 is SGHRS and CDR2 YFSETQ. CDR3: CASSPDNGGAETQYF. The CDR3, as DNA: TGCGCCAGCAGCCCCGATAACGGGGGCGCTGAGACCCAGTACTTC.

This clonotype was recorded a few times. The V gene is TRBV15, the J gene TRBJ1-4; D call uncertain. CDR1 and CDR2 from the germline V gene are LNHNV and YYDKDF (reference sequence). The CDR3 extends over 16 amino acids. The ends were cut back, 0 bases at V and 8 bases at J, with 16 bases in the middle. CDR3 coding DNA: TGTGCCACCAGCAGAGATCCAGACATTTTAGGGGAAAAACTGTTTTTT. Encoded protein: CATSRDPDILGEKLFF.

This clonotype was seen ten or more times. This rearrangement joins TRBV5-1 to TRBJ2-2; possible D gene TRBD1, 6 bases. Deletions cut 4 bases from V and 7 bases from J, with 8 bases between. Germline CDR1 reads SGHRS; CDR2 reads YFSETQ. This CDR3 spans 12 amino acids. In nucleotides, the CDR3 is TGCGCCAGCAGCGTGACAGGCGGGGAGCTGTTTTTT. Residues: CASSVTGGELFF.

In the case of this clonotype: A much larger clone lies a single base off, so this may be a read error. CDR3 nucleotides: TGTGTCAGCAGCTTAGCGCTGGGCGAGACCCAGTACTTC. It translates to CVSSLALGETQYF. The V and J genes are TRBV7-2 and TRBJ2-5, with D perhaps TRBD2 (5 bases). The CDR3 runs 13 residues. CDR1 SGHTA and CDR2 FQGNSA come from the germline V gene.

On this clonotype itself: Relative to the germline gene, one junction end is altered; a read error may explain this. The chain employs TRBV24-1 and TRBJ1-5; D remains unclear. CDR3 length: 16 amino acids. Germline assignment: CDR1 KGHDR and CDR2 SFDVKD. CDR3: CATSDMESTYNEPQHF. The DNA for the CDR3 is TGTGCCACCAGTGATATGGAGTCTACCTACAATGAGCCCCAGCATTTT.

This clonotype has a count of ten or more. The V call is TRBV6-1, the J call TRBJ2-3; perhaps TRBD2 as D (6 bases). The CDR3 has 15 amino acids. Germline CDR1 is MNHNS and CDR2 is SASEGT. The V end lost 1 base, the J end lost 4 bases, and 12 bases lay between the germline ends. CDR3 region: CASSEVLLAPDTQYF. The CDR3 nucleotides read TGTGCCAGCAGTGAAGTTTTACTAGCCCCAGATACGCAGTATTTT.

As concerns this clonotype: One base away lies a much larger clone, so this may be a sequencing read error. This chain uses TRBV7-3 with TRBJ1-6; 7 positions match TRBD1. J lost 5 bases, V lost 11 bases, and 9 bases had no gene match. The CDR3 is 14 residues long. CDR1 is SGHTA and CDR2 is FQGTGA in the germline V gene. CDR3 sequence: CAGGGTDDNSPLHF. As DNA, the CDR3 is TGTGCCGGGGGTGGGACAGACGATAATTCACCCCTCCACTTT.

Concerning this clonotype: This clone may be a read error of a much larger clone one base away. This chain uses TRBV27 with TRBJ1-6, with D unclear. V was clipped by 3 bases and J by 7 bases, with 10 bases between them. From germline, CDR1 is MNHEY and CDR2 SMNVEV (reference sequence). The CDR3 contains 14 residues. The CDR3 coding sequence is TGTGCCAGCAGTTTGTCGCGGAGGAATTCACCCCTCCACTTT. Protein sequence: CASSLSRRNSPLHF.

The V and J genes are TRBV25-1 and TRBJ2-2; D is unresolved. The V gene lost 1 base and the J gene lost 6 bases, with 12 bases spanning the gap. Germline loops: CDR1 MGHDK, CDR2 SYGVNS. CDR3 length equals 15 residues. CDR3 in amino acids: CASSEWRSSAGELFF. Written as DNA, the CDR3 is TGTGCCAGCAGTGAATGGCGGTCGTCGGCCGGGGAGCTGTTTTTT.

The rearrangement joins TRBV6-6 to TRBJ2-3, with 8 nucleotides matching TRBD1. The CDR3 extends over 20 amino acids. Losses at the gene ends were 2 bases for V and 3 bases for J; bases not matched to a gene: 19. Germline lookup yields CDR1 MNHNY and CDR2 SVGAGI (reference sequence). CDR3 sequence: CASSYIGQGRGAIVTDTQYF. The DNA of the CDR3 is TGTGCCAGCAGTTACATTGGACAGGGTCGTGGGGCCATAGTGACAGATACGCAGTATTTT.